The 3 T cell receptor beta chains listed next were all sequenced from one sample in a study of shared clonotypes between healthy human individuals (dated by TCRdb to 2019 to 2021). The library was built by means of the immunoSEQ multiplex PCR assay. TCRdb's version of the immuneACCESS table is confined to in-frame rearrangements and falls short of the full clone set. An unresolved V gene accounts for under half of the shortfall where checked; the remainder is of unknown origin. The sample profile shows approximately 2.4 million clones; about 94% of them were found once. The ten biggest clones cover approximately 0.13% of the sample. Input material: naive CD4+ T cells sorted from blood. The cell subset or site label, as the study defines it: CD45RA+ positively selected. The receptors derive from a man aged 18 to 29 in good health.

J is TRBJ1-3 and V is TRBV10-3; D not certain. The V and J ends lost 3 bases and 4 bases respectively, with 10 bases between them. Germline CDR1 reads ENHRY; CDR2 reads SYGVKD. CDR3 length: 14 amino acids. The DNA of the CDR3 is TGTGCCATCAGTGATAGGGTAGGAGGAAACACCATATATTTT. It specifies CAISDRVGGNTIYF.

V usage is TRBV5-4 and J usage is TRBJ2-3; D gene ambiguous. Germline V gene lookup returns CDR1 SGHNT and CDR2 YYREEE (reference sequence). This CDR3 is 14 amino acids long. Deletions cut 2 bases from V and 2 bases from J, with 9 bases between. CDR3 loop: CASSFDASTDTQYF. The DNA for the CDR3 is TGTGCCAGCAGCTTTGACGCCTCCACAGATACGCAGTATTTT. The variable domain in full, completed from reference TRBV5-4 and TRBJ2-3, reads ETGVTQSPTHLIKTRGQQVTLRCSSQSGHNTVSWYQQALGQGPQFIFQYYREEENGRGNFPPRFSGLQFPNYSSELNVNALELDDSALYLCASSFDASTDTQYFGPGTRLTVL.

The CDR3 reads CASSVTRGMIQGYGYTF. CDR3 bases: TGCGCCAGCAGCGTTACACGGGGGATGATCCAGGGTTATGGCTACACCTTC. The chain carries TRBV5-1 and TRBJ1-2, with D possibly TRBD1 on 5 matching bases. Germline CDR1 SGHRS, CDR2 YFSETQ. Trimming removed 4 bases from V and 5 bases from J, with 24 bases in between. There are 17 residues in the CDR3. The whole variable domain, filled in from reference TRBV5-1 and TRBJ1-2, reads KAGVTQTPRYLIKTRGQQVTLSCSPISGHRSVSWYQQTPGQGLQFLFEYFSETQRNKGNFPGRFSGRQFSNSRSEMNVSTLELGDSALYLCASSVTRGMIQGYGYTFGSGTRLTVV.